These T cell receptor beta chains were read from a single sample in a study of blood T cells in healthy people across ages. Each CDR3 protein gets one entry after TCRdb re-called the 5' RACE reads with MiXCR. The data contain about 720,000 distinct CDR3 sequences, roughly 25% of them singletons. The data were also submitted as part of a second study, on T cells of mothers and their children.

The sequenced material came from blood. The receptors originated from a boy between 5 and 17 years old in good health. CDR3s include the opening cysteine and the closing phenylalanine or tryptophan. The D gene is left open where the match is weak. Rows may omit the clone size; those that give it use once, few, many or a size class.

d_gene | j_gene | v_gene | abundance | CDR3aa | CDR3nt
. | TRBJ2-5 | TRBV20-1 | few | CSARDPGRTRGQETQYF | TGCAGTGCTAGAGATCCAGGGCGGACTCGTGGGCAAGAGACCCAGTACTTC
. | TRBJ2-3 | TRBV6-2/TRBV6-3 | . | CASSYSSSTADTQYF | TGTGCCAGCAGTTACTCATCATCTACCGCAGATACGCAGTATTTT
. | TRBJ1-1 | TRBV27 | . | CASSFSGDGAEAFF | TGTGCCAGCAGTTTTTCGGGCGATGGGGCTGAAGCTTTCTTT
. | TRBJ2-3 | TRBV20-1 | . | CSARVVNTQYF | TGCAGTGCTAGGGTTGTCAATACGCAGTATTTT
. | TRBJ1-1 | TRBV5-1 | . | CASSLRNRGGRNTEAFF | TGCGCCAGCAGCTTGCGCAACCGCGGGGGAAGGAACACTGAAGCTTTCTTT
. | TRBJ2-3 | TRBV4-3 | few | CAGSRIGQGTDTQYF | TGCGCCGGCAGCCGAATAGGACAAGGCACAGATACGCAGTATTTT
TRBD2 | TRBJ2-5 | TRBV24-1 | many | CATSDPLAVQETQYF | TGTGCCACCAGTGATCCCCTAGCGGTTCAAGAGACCCAGTACTTC
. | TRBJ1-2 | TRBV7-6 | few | CAPNRASGGYTF | TGTGCCCCAAACAGGGCCTCGGGTGGCTACACCTTC
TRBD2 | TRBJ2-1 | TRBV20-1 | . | CSASFYSGGGINEQFF | TGCAGTGCTAGTTTCTATAGCGGGGGGGGGATCAATGAGCAGTTCTTC
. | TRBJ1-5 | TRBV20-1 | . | CSARDGSYSNQPQHF | TGCAGTGCCAGGGACGGAAGCTATAGCAATCAGCCCCAGCATTTT
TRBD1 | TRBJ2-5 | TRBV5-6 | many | CASSYDRDETQYF | TGTGCCAGCAGCTACGACAGGGATGAGACCCAGTACTTC
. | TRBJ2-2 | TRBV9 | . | CASSVGDSVRTGELFF | TGTGCCAGCAGCGTAGGGGACTCGGTGCGAACCGGGGAGCTGTTTTTT
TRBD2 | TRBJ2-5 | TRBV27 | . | CASSLGLAGSGETQYF | TGTGCCAGCAGTCTAGGACTAGCGGGGTCTGGGGAGACCCAGTACTTC
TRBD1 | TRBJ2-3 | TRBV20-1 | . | CSAARGQGFGTQYF | TGCAGTGCTGCCCGCGGACAGGGCTTCGGTACGCAGTATTTT
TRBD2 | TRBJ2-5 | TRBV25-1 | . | CASSEWASGGRETQYF | TGTGCCAGCAGTGAGTGGGCTAGCGGGGGGCGAGAGACCCAGTACTTC
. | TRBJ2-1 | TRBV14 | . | CASALARPYNEQFF | TGTGCCAGCGCCCTAGCTCGCCCCTACAATGAGCAGTTCTTC
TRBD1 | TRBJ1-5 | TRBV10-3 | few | CAISDRGQGNQPQHF | TGTGCCATCAGTGACAGGGGGCAAGGCAATCAGCCCCAGCATTTT
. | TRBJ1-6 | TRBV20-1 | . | CSASTLGGTDISPLHF | TGCAGTGCTAGTACCTTGGGGGGGACGGACATATCACCCCTCCACTTT
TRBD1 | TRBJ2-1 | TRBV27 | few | CASSLTPGQISYNEQFF | TGTGCCAGCAGTTTAACACCGGGACAGATCTCCTACAATGAGCAGTTCTTC
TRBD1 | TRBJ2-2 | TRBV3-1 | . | CASSYTGTGAGELFF | TGTGCCAGCAGCTACACCGGGACAGGGGCCGGGGAGCTGTTTTTT
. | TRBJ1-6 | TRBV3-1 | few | CASSQEGRSPLHF | TGTGCCAGCAGCCAAGAAGGCCGTTCACCCCTCCACTTT
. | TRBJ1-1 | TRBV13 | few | CASSLPVRNTEAFF | TGTGCCAGCAGCTTGCCCGTTCGGAACACTGAAGCTTTCTTT
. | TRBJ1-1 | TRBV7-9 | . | CASSPKDTRHTEAFF | TGTGCCAGCAGCCCTAAGGACACAAGGCACACTGAAGCTTTCTTT
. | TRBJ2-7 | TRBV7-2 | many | CASNSGGAGGEQYF | TGTGCCAGCAACAGTGGAGGTGCAGGAGGGGAGCAGTACTTC
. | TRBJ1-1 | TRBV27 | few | CASSPLSKGMNTEAFF | TGTGCCAGCAGTCCCTTAAGTAAGGGGATGAATACTGAAGCTTTCTTT
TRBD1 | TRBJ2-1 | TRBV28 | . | CASRSQGASYDEQFF | TGTGCCAGCAGAAGTCAGGGGGCGTCTTACGATGAGCAGTTCTTC
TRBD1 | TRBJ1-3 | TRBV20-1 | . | CSAITQEGQGRGGNTIYF | TGCAGTGCTATAACCCAAGAGGGACAGGGCCGAGGGGGAAACACCATATATTTT
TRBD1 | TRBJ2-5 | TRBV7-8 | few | CASSGTGTGDRETQYF | TGTGCCAGCAGCGGAACCGGGACAGGGGATAGGGAGACCCAGTACTTC
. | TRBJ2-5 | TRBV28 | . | CASSLQRAEETQYF | TGTGCCAGCAGTTTACAGCGGGCAGAAGAGACCCAGTACTTC
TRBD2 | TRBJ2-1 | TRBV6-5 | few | CASSYRTSGGAVEQFF | TGTGCCAGCAGTTACCGGACTAGCGGGGGGGCCGTTGAGCAGTTCTTC
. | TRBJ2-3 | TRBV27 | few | CASSREGGSTDTQYF | TGTGCCAGCAGTAGGGAGGGGGGAAGCACAGATACGCAGTATTTT
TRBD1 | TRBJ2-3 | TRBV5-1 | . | CASSGTGASSTDTQYF | TGCGCCAGCAGCGGGACAGGGGCCTCTAGCACAGATACGCAGTATTTT
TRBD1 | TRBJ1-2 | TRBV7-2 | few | CASSLAVQGVNGYTF | TGTGCCAGCAGCTTAGCGGTCCAGGGGGTTAATGGCTACACCTTC
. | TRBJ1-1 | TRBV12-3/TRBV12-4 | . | CASTPQGRGNTEAFF | TGTGCCAGCACACCACAGGGACGGGGGAACACTGAAGCTTTCTTT
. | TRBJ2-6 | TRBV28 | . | CASSGHSSGANVLTF | TGTGCCAGCAGTGGGCACAGCTCTGGGGCCAACGTCCTGACTTTC
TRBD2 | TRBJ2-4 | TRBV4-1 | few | CASSPSTLAGGLHF | TGCGCCAGCAGCCCGAGCACCCTAGCGGGGGGGCTCCACTTC
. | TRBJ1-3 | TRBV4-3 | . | CASSQDATPGNTIYF | TGCGCCAGCAGCCAAGATGCCACTCCTGGAAACACCATATATTTT
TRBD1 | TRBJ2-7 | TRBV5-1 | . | CASSRGQGLIYEQYF | TGCGCCAGCAGCCGAGGACAGGGTCTAATCTACGAGCAGTACTTC
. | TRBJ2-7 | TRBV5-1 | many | CASSLATGYEQYF | TGCGCCAGCAGCTTGGCCACGGGTTACGAGCAGTACTTC
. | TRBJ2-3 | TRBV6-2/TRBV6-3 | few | CASSYLDPRDTQYF | TGTGCCAGCAGTTACTTGGACCCGCGAGATACGCAGTATTTT
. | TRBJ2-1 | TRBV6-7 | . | CASKEPTGYNEQFF | TGTGCCAGCAAAGAACCCACAGGGTACAATGAGCAGTTCTTC
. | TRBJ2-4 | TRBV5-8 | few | CASSLAPDPRGNIQYF | TGTGCCAGCAGCTTGGCCCCAGATCCTAGAGGAAACATTCAGTACTTC
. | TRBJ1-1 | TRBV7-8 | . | CASGQASGAWGTEAFF | TGTGCCAGCGGCCAAGCTTCGGGGGCTTGGGGCACTGAAGCTTTCTTT
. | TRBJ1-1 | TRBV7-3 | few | CASSLMGANTEAFF | TGTGCCAGCAGCTTAATGGGGGCGAACACTGAAGCTTTCTTT
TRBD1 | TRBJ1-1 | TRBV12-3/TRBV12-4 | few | CASTPPGQGPNTEAFF | TGTGCCAGCACCCCCCCTGGACAGGGACCGAACACTGAAGCTTTCTTT
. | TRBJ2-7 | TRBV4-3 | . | CASSQNRDLHEQYF | TGCGCCAGCAGCCAAAACCGGGACCTCCACGAGCAGTACTTC
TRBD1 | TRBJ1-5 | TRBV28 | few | CASSSSPFRQGFNQPQHF | TGCGCCAGCAGTTCCAGCCCCTTTCGACAGGGGTTCAATCAGCCCCAGCATTTT
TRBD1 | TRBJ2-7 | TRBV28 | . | CASTQGDSYEQYF | TGTGCCAGCACCCAGGGGGACTCCTACGAGCAGTACTTC
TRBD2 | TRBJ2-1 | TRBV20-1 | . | CSALGLAGGINEQFF | TGCAGTGCTTTGGGACTAGCGGGGGGCATCAATGAGCAGTTCTTC
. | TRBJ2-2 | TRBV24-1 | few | CATSAPSNSNTGELFF | TGTGCCACCAGTGCTCCAAGTAATTCGAACACCGGGGAGCTGTTTTTT
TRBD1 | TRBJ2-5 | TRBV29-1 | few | CSVEDSWGGQGEETQYF | TGCAGCGTTGAAGATTCGTGGGGTGGACAGGGTGAAGAGACCCAGTACTTC
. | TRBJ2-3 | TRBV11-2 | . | CASRRTADPSTDTQYF | TGTGCCAGCAGACGAACAGCGGATCCTAGCACAGATACGCAGTATTTT
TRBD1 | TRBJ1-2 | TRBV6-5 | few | CASSYSRGPSGYTF | TGTGCCAGCAGTTACTCTAGGGGGCCATCTGGCTACACCTTC